This entry lists 18 T cell receptor beta chains sequenced from one sample in a study of blood T cell repertoires in COVID-19. The assay was immunoSEQ multiplex PCR, and TCRdb's table has in-frame clones only and misses some. The sample holds over 40,000 clones; less than 90% are singletons and the top ten take around 7.4%. Sequenced: peripheral blood. These receptors originate from a man aged 60 to 69 with active COVID-19.

The genes are TRBV5-1 and TRBJ2-3; the D gene is possibly TRBD1 (6 bases). V was shortened by 4 bases and J by 9 bases, with 18 bases between the two germline ends. Germline CDR1 SGHRS, CDR2 YFSETQ. The CDR3 is made up of 14 amino acids. CDR3 in amino acids: CASSKGQPVDTQYF. CDR3 sequence (DNA): TGCGCCAGCAGCAAAGGACAGCCGGTGGACACGCAGTATTTT.

The chain carries TRBV15 and TRBJ2-7; 10 positions agree with TRBD2. With 4 bases clipped from V and 6 bases from J, the junction kept 9 bases outside the gene matches. Germline CDR1 is LNHNV and CDR2 is YYDKDF (reference sequence). The CDR3 loop spans 15 amino acids. CDR3 bases: TGTGCCACCAGCACCCGTACGGGACTAGCGAGCGAGCAGTACTTC. Translating it yields CATSTRTGLASEQYF.

This clone has a single count. The chain recombines TRBV29-1 with TRBJ1-1, with 8 bases matching TRBD1. Germline assignment: CDR1 SQVTM and CDR2 ANQGSEA. The CDR3 has 13 amino acids. V was clipped by 6 bases and J by 3 bases; unmatched bases: 6. The CDR3 protein is CSVDTGGYTEAFF. CDR3 nucleotides: TGCAGCGTGGATACAGGGGGGTACACTGAAGCTTTCTTT.

The rearrangement links TRBV28 to TRBJ2-7; 7 positions agree with TRBD1. After removal of 3 bases from V and 0 bases from J, the junction contained 5 bases not matched to a gene. The CDR3 spans 15 residues. Germline V CDR1 and CDR2: MDHEN, SYDVKM. This CDR3 reads CASSFRGQSSYEQYF. The CDR3, as DNA: TGTGCCAGCAGTTTCCGGGGACAGAGCTCCTACGAGCAGTACTTC. The full variable domain, rest sourced from reference TRBV28 and TRBJ2-7, is DVKVTQSSRYLVKRTGEKVFLECVQDMDHENMFWYRQDPGLGLRLIYFSYDVKMKEKGDIPEGYSVSREKKERFSLILESASTNQTSMYLCASSFRGQSSYEQYFGPGTRLTVT.

The chain uses TRBV4-3 and TRBJ1-2, with no clear D. The CDR3 runs 15 residues. The germline V and J ends were trimmed by 3 bases and 4 bases, with 15 bases remaining between them. The V gene's germline CDR1 is LGHNA and CDR2 YSLEER. The CDR3 DNA reads TGCGCCAGCAGCCAGTTATCTAGGCCCGCCTATGGCTACACCTTC. It yields the protein CASSQLSRPAYGYTF.

The rearrangement uses TRBV7-9 and TRBJ1-5; 9 nucleotides agree with TRBD1. This CDR3 comprises 13 residues. Per the germline V gene, CDR1 is SEHNR and CDR2 is FQNEAQ (reference sequence). V lost 5 bases, J lost 5 bases, and 1 base stayed unmatched. The CDR3 coding sequence is TGTGCCAGCAGCCGACAGGGGGATCAGCCCCAGCATTTT. It yields the protein CASSRQGDQPQHF. Complete variable domain (other parts from reference TRBV7-9 and TRBJ1-5): DTGVSQNPRHKITKRGQNVTFRCDPISEHNRLYWYRQTLGQGPEFLTYFQNEAQLEKSRLLSDRFSAERPKGSFSTLEIQRTEQGDSAMYLCASSRQGDQPQHFGDGTRLSIL.

The V call is TRBV19, the J call TRBJ1-2; D remains ambiguous. The CDR3 has 12 residues. The germline gives CDR1 LNHDA, CDR2 SQIVND (reference sequence). With 6 bases removed from V and 5 bases from J, the gap between germline ends came to 10 bases. CDR3 coding DNA: TGTGCCAGTAGGTCGCAGATATATGGCTACACCTTC. Encoded protein: CASRSQIYGYTF.

The gene calls are TRBV9 and TRBJ1-3; unclear D gene. This CDR3 comprises 14 residues. Germline V gives CDR1 SGDLS, CDR2 YYNGEE. Deletions cut 3 bases from V and 3 bases from J, with 10 bases between. CDR3 nucleotide sequence: TGTGCCAGCAGCGGCGGGCCATTTGGAAACACCATATATTTT. It specifies CASSGGPFGNTIYF.

V is TRBV19 and J is TRBJ2-2; 13 positions match TRBD2. Germline V gene sequence: CDR1 LNHDA, CDR2 SQIVND (reference sequence). V trimming: 5 bases; J trimming: 3 bases; junction bases outside the gene matches: 6. The CDR3 is 17 residues long. CDR3 sequence: CASSLLAGGAHTGELFF. The CDR3 DNA sequence: TGTGCCAGTAGTCTACTAGCGGGAGGGGCGCACACCGGGGAGCTGTTTTTT.

V usage is TRBV24-1 and J usage is TRBJ1-2, with 9 bases that match TRBD1. This CDR3 spans 15 amino acids. Trimming removed 4 bases from V and 8 bases from J; junction bases left unmatched: 10. From germline, CDR1 is KGHDR and CDR2 SFDVKD. The CDR3 region has the DNA TGTGCCACCAGTGAGCACAACCGGGACAGGGACGGCTACACCTTC. This codes for CATSEHNRDRDGYTF.

The chain carries TRBV9 and TRBJ2-3, with 13 bases lining up with TRBD2. This CDR3 is built from 16 residues. After removal of 4 bases from V and 5 bases from J, the junction contained 7 bases not matched to a gene. Germline V CDR1 and CDR2: SGDLS, YYNGEE. CDR3 nucleotide sequence: TGTGCCAGCAGCACCCGGACTAGCGGGAGTAGAGATACGCAGTATTTT. Its translation: CASSTRTSGSRDTQYF.

This rearrangement joins TRBV2 to TRBJ2-7; a weak D match, TRBD1 (7 bases). Germline V CDR1 and CDR2: SNHLY, FYNNEI. V dropped 3 bases and J dropped 0 bases, with 27 bases sitting between them. The CDR3 covers 20 residues. The CDR3 loop is CASSELQSPLQGGSSYEQYF. Here the CDR3 DNA reads TGTGCCAGCAGTGAGCTTCAGTCCCCGCTTCAGGGGGGCAGCTCCTACGAGCAGTACTTC.

The chain couples TRBV7-9 to TRBJ2-7; D is perhaps TRBD1 (5 bases). The V and J ends lost 1 base and 6 bases respectively, with 7 bases between them. The germline V gene has CDR1 SEHNR and CDR2 FQNEAQ (reference sequence). This CDR3 comprises 12 residues. The CDR3 loop reads CASSLVRAEQYF. The CDR3 DNA sequence: TGTGCCAGCAGCTTAGTCAGGGCCGAGCAGTACTTC.

In its sample, this clone was seen once. The V gene is TRBV5-4, the J gene TRBJ2-7; 7 bases agree with TRBD1. This CDR3 is 15 amino acids long. Trimming at V came to 2 bases and at J to 2 bases, leaving 7 bases not matched to a gene. CDR1 is SGHNT and CDR2 is YYREEE in the germline V gene (reference sequence). In DNA, the CDR3 is TGTGCCAGCAGCTTCCCGGGACAGAGCACCTACGAGCAGTACTTC. Translation gives CASSFPGQSTYEQYF.

This chain links TRBV2 with TRBJ2-6; 7 nucleotides line up with TRBD2. The V and J ends lost 8 bases and 0 bases, in that order; junction bases with no gene match: 7. Germline CDR1 reads SNHLY; CDR2 reads FYNNEI. This CDR3 is built from 16 residues. CDR3 residues: CASEGGSSSGANVLTF. DNA of the CDR3: TGTGCCAGCGAGGGAGGGTCGAGCTCTGGGGCCAACGTCCTGACTTTC.

The chain recombines TRBV19 with TRBJ2-3; D remains ambiguous. Germline CDR1 reads LNHDA; CDR2 reads SQIVND (reference sequence). Trimming removed 7 bases from V and 5 bases from J, with 13 bases in between. The CDR3 runs to 13 residues. CDR3 residues: CASKSTPGDTQYF. CDR3 DNA: TGTGCCAGTAAGTCAACTCCGGGAGATACGCAGTATTTT.

CDR3 DNA: TGTGCCAGCAGCTTGGGGAGGGGCGCATATAATTCACCCCTCCACTTT. Its translation is CASSLGRGAYNSPLHF. The genes are TRBV5-6 and TRBJ1-6, with D tentatively TRBD1 (5 bases). Trimming removed 0 bases from V and 4 bases from J, with 11 bases in between. This CDR3 is 16 amino acids long. Germline V gives CDR1 SGHDT, CDR2 YYEEEE. Using reference TRBV5-6 and TRBJ1-6 for the parts outside the CDR3, the full variable domain is DAGVTQSPTHLIKTRGQQVTLRCSPKSGHDTVSWYQQALGQGPQFIFQYYEEEERQRGNFPDRFSGHQFPNYSSELNVNALLLGDSALYLCASSLGRGAYNSPLHFGNGTRLTVT.

The chain uses TRBV6-2 or TRBV6-3 and TRBJ2-2; TRBD1 matches 7 bases. Germline V CDR1 and CDR2: MNHEY, SVGEGT. Unmatched junction bases numbered 5, after V lost 6 bases and J lost 7 bases. The CDR3 sequence is 13 residues long. CDR3 protein: CASSQRGLGELFF. The DNA for the CDR3 is TGTGCCAGCAGCCAGAGGGGGCTCGGGGAGCTGTTTTTT.